This T cell receptor beta chain stems from a study of shared clonotypes between healthy human individuals. Germline lookup yields CDR1 SEHNR and CDR2 FQNEAQ (reference sequence). This CDR3 region has 16 residues. V was pared by 1 base and J by 3 bases, with 6 bases of the junction left unmatched. On sorted subsets, replicate PCRs used about 200 ng DNA, or about 30,000 T cell genomes. The protocol was immunoSEQ multiplex PCR, while the TCRdb copy is restricted to in-frame clones and leaves out a portion. The data show 700,000 or so clones, about two thirds seen once. The receptor's source is a woman in her 30s in good health. The chain links TRBV7-9 to TRBJ2-7; 10 bases align to TRBD2. The material sequenced was memory CD4+ T cells sorted from blood. The sample's subset: CD45RA-negative fraction. The CDR3 region has the DNA TGTGCCAGCAGCTTAGACAGCGGGAGGGTCCTCTACGAGCAGTACTTC. Amino acid sequence: CASSLDSGRVLYEQYF.